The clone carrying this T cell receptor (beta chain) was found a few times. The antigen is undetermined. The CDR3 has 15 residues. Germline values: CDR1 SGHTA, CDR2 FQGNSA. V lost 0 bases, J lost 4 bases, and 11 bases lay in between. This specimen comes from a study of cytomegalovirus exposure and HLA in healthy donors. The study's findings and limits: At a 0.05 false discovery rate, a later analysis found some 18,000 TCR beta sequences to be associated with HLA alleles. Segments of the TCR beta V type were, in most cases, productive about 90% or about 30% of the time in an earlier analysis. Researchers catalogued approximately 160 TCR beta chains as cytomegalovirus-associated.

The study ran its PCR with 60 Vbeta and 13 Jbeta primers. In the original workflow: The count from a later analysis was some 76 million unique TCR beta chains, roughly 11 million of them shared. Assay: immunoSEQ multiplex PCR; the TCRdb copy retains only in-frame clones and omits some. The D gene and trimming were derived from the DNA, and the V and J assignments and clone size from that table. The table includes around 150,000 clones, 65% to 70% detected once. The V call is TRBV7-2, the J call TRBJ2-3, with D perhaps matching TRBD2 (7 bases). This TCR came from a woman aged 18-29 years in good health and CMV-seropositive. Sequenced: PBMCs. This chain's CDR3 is CASSLAGGHSDTQYF. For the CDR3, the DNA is TGTGCCAGCAGCTTAGCGGGGGGGCATTCAGATACGCAGTATTTT.